This TCR beta chain was sequenced in a study of CD8 T cells in Susac syndrome. V lost 6 bases, J lost 6 bases, and 7 bases stayed unmatched. CDR1 LGHDT and CDR2 YNNKEL come from the germline V gene (reference sequence). This CDR3 spans 15 amino acids. RNA, at about 0.5 to 1 ug, was reverse transcribed with random hexamers. The method of amplification for TCR beta CDR3 was immunoSEQ multiplex PCR, covering 54 Vbeta and 13 Jbeta. A single record per CDR3 protein comes from TCRdb applying MiXCR to the immunoSEQ multiplex PCR reads. The sample has more than 250,000 distinct CDR3 sequences, 92% seen once. TCR beta from blood CD8+ and CD4+ T cells was sequenced.

The specimen was CD4+ T cells from PBMCs. J is TRBJ2-1 and V is TRBV3-1; 11 positions agree with TRBD2. This clonotype was sampled from a human donor with multiple sclerosis. CDR3 amino acids: CASRLAGGPGNEQFF. CDR3 DNA sequence: TGTGCCAGCAGGTTAGCGGGAGGGCCCGGCAATGAGCAGTTCTTC.